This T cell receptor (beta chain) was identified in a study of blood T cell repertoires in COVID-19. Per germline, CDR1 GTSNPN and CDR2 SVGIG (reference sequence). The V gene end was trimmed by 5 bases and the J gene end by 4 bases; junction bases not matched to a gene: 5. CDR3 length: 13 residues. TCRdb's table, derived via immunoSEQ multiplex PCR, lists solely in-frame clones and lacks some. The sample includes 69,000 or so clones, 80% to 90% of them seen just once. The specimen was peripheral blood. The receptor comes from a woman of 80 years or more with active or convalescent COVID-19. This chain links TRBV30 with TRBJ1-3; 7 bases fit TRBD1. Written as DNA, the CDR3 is TGTGCCTGGCAGGGACAGTCGGGAAACACCATATATTTT. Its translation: CAWQGQSGNTIYF.